This TCR beta chain was obtained from a study of breast tumors, draining lymph nodes, adjacent tissues. TCRdb re-analysed the multiplex PCR reads in MiXCR, keeping a single row per CDR3 protein. The sample records roughly 220,000 distinct CDR3 sequences, around 34% being singletons. In this sample, this clonotype turned up many times. Its specificity is not known. The lymph nodes were axillary draining lymph nodes from breast cancer patients. Study outcomes and limitations: Tumor and nontumor repertoires were significantly more similar in luminal-like than in basal-like breast cancer. Findings are consistent with lymph node origin and intratumoral expansion of most tumor T cells. Data only fit, rather than demonstrated, lymph node origin of most tumor T cells. Compared with lymph nodes, tumors were less diverse; compared with nontumor tissue, more.

J lost 8 bases, V lost 3 bases, and 7 bases had no gene match. Germline lookup yields CDR1 LNHDA and CDR2 SQIVND (reference sequence). CDR3 size: 14 residues. This clonotype was sampled from a female donor with breast cancer. Some clones in this sample may be carry-over from other donors' samples. This chain links TRBV19 with TRBJ1-2; 9 nucleotides align to TRBD1. The material sequenced was axillary lymph node tissue. The CDR3 loop reads CASSIFGQGRGYTF. The CDR3 bases are TGTGCCAGTAGTATCTTCGGACAGGGGAGAGGCTACACCTTC.